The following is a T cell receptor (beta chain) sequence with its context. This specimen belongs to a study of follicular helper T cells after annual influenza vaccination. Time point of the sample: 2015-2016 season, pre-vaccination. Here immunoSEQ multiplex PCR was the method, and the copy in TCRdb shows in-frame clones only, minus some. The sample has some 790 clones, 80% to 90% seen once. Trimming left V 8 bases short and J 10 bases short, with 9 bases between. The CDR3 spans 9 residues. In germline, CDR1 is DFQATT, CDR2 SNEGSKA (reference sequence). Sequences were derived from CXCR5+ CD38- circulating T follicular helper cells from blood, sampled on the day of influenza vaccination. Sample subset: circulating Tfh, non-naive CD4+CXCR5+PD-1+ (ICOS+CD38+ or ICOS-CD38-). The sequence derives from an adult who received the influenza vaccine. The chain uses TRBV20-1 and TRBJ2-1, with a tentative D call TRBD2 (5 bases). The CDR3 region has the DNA TGCAGTACTGAGCGGGAGCAGTTCTTC. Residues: CSTEREQFF.